This TCR beta chain was obtained from a study of blood T cell repertoires in COVID-19. Study as a whole: The samples span acute and convalescent COVID-19 from the United States, Italy and Spain. Nucleic acid was either cDNA or gDNA, and it came from T cells, B-cell-depleted T cells, or PBMCs.

One Seattle source followed patients from active infection through their disease course. Per the original data handling: Using reference gene primer amplification, nucleated cell counts were estimated. Produced via immunoSEQ multiplex PCR; TCRdb's table is partial and in-frame only. V and J calls and clone size are copied from that table; D and trimming were computed from the DNA. The sample gives a few hundred thousand clones, roughly four fifths of which show up once; about 15% is in the top ten. The germline V gene encodes CDR1 SGHVS and CDR2 FQNEAQ. The ends were cut back, 1 base at V and 0 bases at J, with 10 bases in the middle. CDR3 length: 16 amino acids.

This receptor was obtained from a person aged 70 to 80 with COVID-19, enrolled during active disease. Sequenced input: peripheral blood. V is TRBV7-8 and J is TRBJ1-5; D is perhaps TRBD1 (5 bases). The CDR3 region is CASSLVGPYSNQPQHF. CDR3 in DNA: TGTGCCAGCAGCTTAGTGGGGCCCTATAGCAATCAGCCCCAGCATTTT.